This TCR beta chain was recovered during a study of human T cells and chemical hapten exposure. Background on the study: Diphenylcyclopropenone doses were given weekly to the scalps of patients across the approximately 24-week study.

The CDR3 is 14 amino acids. V was trimmed by 1 base and J by 7 bases, leaving 13 bases between them. Germline CDR1 is LGHNA and CDR2 is YSLEER. TCRdb independently ran MiXCR on the RACE reads; one entry per CDR3 protein. The data contain roughly 150,000 distinct CDR3 sequences, 25% to 35% of them seen just once; the ten biggest clones take up approximately 2.3%. Time point noted: patch test 3, about 24 weeks after DPC sensitization. This sample's treatment: therapeutic diphenylcyclopropenone sensitization with weekly scalp DPC. Prior to application of each patch test, blood was drawn. Extraction yielded total RNA from whole blood (unfractionated).

The sequenced sample was whole blood, obtained in connection with sensitization to the hapten diphenylcyclopropenone (DPC). The receptor comes from a woman aged 18 to 35 with alopecia areata. Some clones in this sample may be carry-over from other donors' samples. The chain recombines TRBV4-3 with TRBJ1-1; tentatively, D is TRBD1 (5 bases). CDR3 nucleotide sequence: TGCGCCAGCAGCCAAGGTCCGGGGCGACTTGAAGCTTTCTTT. Translation gives CASSQGPGRLEAFF.